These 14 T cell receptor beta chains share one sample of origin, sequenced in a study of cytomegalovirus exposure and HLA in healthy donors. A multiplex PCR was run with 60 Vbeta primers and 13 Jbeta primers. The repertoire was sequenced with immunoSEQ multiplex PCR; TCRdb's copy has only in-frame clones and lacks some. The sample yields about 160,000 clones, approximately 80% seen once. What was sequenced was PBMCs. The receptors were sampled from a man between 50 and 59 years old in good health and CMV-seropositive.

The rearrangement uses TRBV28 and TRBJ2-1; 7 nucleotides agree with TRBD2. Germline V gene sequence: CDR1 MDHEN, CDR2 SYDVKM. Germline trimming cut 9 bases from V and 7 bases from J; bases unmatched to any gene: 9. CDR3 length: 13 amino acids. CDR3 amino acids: CASSGGPLNEQFF. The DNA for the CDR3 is TGTGCCAGTTCGGGAGGCCCATTAAATGAGCAGTTCTTC.

The CDR3 DNA reads TGTGCCAGCAGTTTATCTGGCAGCGGGACCTACGAGCAGTACTTC. It specifies CASSLSGSGTYEQYF. The genes are TRBV27 and TRBJ2-7, with 7 bases identical to TRBD2. CDR3 length: 15 residues. V lost 0 bases and J lost 2; bases outside the gene matches: 4. Germline CDR1 MNHEY, CDR2 SMNVEV (reference sequence).

In DNA form, the CDR3 reads TGTGCCAGTAGTCTACAGGGTAATACCTACGAGCAGTACTTC. Translating gives CASSLQGNTYEQYF. The chain links TRBV19 to TRBJ2-7; possible D gene TRBD1, 6 bases. Trimming left V 5 bases short and J 2 bases short, with 13 bases between. CDR1 is LNHDA and CDR2 is SQIVND in the germline V gene (reference sequence). CDR3 length: 14 residues.

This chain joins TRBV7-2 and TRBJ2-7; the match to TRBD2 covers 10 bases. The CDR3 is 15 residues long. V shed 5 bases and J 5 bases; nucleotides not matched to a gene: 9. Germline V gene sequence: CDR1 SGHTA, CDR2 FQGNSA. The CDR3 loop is CASSRVSGGIDEQYF. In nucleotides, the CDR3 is TGTGCCAGCAGCCGCGTTAGCGGGGGGATCGACGAGCAGTACTTC. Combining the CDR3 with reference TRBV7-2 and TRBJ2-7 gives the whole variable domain GAGVSQSPSNKVTEKGKDVELRCDPISGHTALYWYRQSLGQGLEFLIYFQGNSAPDKSGLPSDRFSAERTGGSVSTLTIQRTQQEDSAVYLCASSRVSGGIDEQYFGPGTRLTVT.

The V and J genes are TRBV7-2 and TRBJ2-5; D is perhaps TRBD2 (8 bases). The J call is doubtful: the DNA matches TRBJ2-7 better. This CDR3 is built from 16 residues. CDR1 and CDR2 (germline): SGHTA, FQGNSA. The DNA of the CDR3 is TGTGCCAGCAGCTTAACGGGGGGGACAGCCACCTACGAGCAGTACTTC. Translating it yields CASSLTGGTATYEQYF.

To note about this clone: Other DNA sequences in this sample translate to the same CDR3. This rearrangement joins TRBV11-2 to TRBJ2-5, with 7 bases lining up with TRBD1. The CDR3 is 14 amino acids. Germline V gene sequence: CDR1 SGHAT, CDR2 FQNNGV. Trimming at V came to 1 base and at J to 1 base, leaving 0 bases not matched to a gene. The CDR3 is CASSLGTGQETQYF. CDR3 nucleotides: TGTGCCAGCAGCTTAGGGACAGGCCAAGAGACCCAGTACTTC.

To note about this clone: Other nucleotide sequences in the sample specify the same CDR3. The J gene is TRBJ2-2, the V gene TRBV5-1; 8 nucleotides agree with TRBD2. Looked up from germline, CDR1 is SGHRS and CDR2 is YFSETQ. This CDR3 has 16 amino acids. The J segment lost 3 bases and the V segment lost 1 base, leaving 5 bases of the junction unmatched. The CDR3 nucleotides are TGCGCCAGCAGCTTGCCCACTAGCGGTTACACCGGGGAGCTGTTTTTT. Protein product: CASSLPTSGYTGELFF.

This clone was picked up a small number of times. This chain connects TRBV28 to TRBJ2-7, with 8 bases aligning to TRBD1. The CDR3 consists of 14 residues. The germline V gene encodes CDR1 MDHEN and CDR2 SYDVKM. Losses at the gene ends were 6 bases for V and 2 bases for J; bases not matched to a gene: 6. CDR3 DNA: TGTGCCAGCAGGGGACAGGCCAATCCCTACGAGCAGTACTTC. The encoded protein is CASRGQANPYEQYF.

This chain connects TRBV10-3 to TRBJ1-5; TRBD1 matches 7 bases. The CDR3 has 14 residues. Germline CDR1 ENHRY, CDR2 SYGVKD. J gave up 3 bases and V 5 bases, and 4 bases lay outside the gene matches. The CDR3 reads CAISPGQYNQPQHF. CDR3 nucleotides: TGTGCCATCAGTCCGGGACAGTACAATCAGCCCCAGCATTTT.

The CDR3 sequence is CAISGEYGYTF. DNA of the CDR3: TGTGCCATCTCAGGGGAATATGGCTACACCTTC. V and J are TRBV7-9 and TRBJ1-2, with a tentative D call TRBD1 (6 bases). The CDR3 loop spans 11 amino acids. V lost 10 bases, J lost 5 bases, and 11 bases lay in between. Germline assignment: CDR1 SEHNR and CDR2 FQNEAQ (reference sequence).

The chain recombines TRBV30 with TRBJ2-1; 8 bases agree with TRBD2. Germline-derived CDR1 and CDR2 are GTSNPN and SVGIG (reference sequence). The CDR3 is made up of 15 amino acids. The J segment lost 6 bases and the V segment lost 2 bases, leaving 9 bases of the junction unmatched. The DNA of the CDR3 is TGTGCCTGGAGTATCGACCCGGGACTAGGCAATGAGCAGTTCTTC. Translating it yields CAWSIDPGLGNEQFF.

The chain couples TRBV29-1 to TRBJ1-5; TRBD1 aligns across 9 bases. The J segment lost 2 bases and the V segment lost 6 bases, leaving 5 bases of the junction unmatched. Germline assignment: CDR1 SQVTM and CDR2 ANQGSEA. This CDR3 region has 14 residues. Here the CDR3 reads CSVSTGGGNQPQHF. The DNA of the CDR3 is TGCAGCGTCTCGACAGGGGGTGGCAATCAGCCCCAGCATTTT. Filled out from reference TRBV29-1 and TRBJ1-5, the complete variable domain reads SAVISQKPSRDICQRGTSLTIQCQVDSQVTMMFWYRQQPGQSLTLIATANQGSEATYESGFVIDKFPISRPNLTFSTLTVSNMSPEDSSIYLCSVSTGGGNQPQHFGDGTRLSIL.

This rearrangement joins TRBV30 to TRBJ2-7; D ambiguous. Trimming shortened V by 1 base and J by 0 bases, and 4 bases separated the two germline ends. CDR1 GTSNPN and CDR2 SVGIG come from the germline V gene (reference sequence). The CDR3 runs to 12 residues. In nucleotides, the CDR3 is TGTGCCTGGAGTGACAGCTCCTACGAGCAGTACTTC. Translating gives CAWSDSSYEQYF.

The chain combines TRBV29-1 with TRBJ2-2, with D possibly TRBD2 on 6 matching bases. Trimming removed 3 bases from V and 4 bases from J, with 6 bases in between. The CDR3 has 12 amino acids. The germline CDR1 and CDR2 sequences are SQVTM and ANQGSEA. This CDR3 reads CSVEGGTGELFF. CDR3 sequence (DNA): TGCAGCGTTGAGGGAGGCACCGGGGAGCTGTTTTTT.